Reported below is one TCR beta chain. Its antigen is not known. This specimen comes from a study of OX40 agonist ivuxolimab in advanced cancers. As for the study in general: The group had a mean age of about 60 years, ranged from roughly 20 to 79, and was less than 85% male. The study, taken as a whole, reports: Among the least clonally expanded were partial responders at 0.1-3.0 mg/kg.

This CDR3 region has 16 residues. The protocol was immunoSEQ multiplex PCR, while the TCRdb copy is restricted to in-frame clones and leaves out a portion. Here the sample spans roughly 20,000 clones, roughly 83% being singletons. If patients had autoimmune disease history or systemic immunosuppression, they were excluded. The sequence derives from an adult with an advanced solid tumor such as melanoma, head and neck, liver or kidney cancer. This sample comprised CD4+ or CD8+ T cells sorted from blood, obtained in a trial of the OX40 agonist ivuxolimab. The chain links TRBV21-1 to TRBJ2-5. TRBV21-1 is recorded as a pseudogene. The CDR3, as DNA: TGTGCCAGCAGCACCCGGGGCAGGGAAAAAGTAGAGACCCAGTACTTC. Translation gives CASSTRGREKVETQYF.